This T cell receptor (beta chain) was retrieved from a study of blood T cell repertoires in COVID-19. At the level of the study: Both acute and convalescent COVID-19 samples were obtained from the United States, Italy and Spain. T cells, B-cell-depleted T cells, or PBMCs supplied cDNA or gDNA.

The CDR3 has 15 amino acids. The germline gives CDR1 LNHDA, CDR2 SQIVND (reference sequence). V was trimmed by 2 bases and J by 4 bases, leaving 12 bases between them. As originally analysed: Reference gene primer amplification gave nucleated cell count estimates. The protocol was immunoSEQ multiplex PCR, while the TCRdb copy is restricted to in-frame clones and leaves out a portion. That table is the source of V, J and clone size, and D and trimming were worked out from the DNA. The profile covers approximately 350,000 clones, with 80% to 90% appearing a single time and 1.2% taken by the ten largest.

The clonotype originates from a man aged 35-49 years with acute or convalescent COVID-19. What was sequenced was peripheral blood. The chain links TRBV19 to TRBJ1-5; weak D call: TRBD1 (6 bases). The CDR3 protein is CASSISRGTNQPQHF. CDR3 nucleotides: TGTGCCAGTAGTATATCGAGGGGGACGAATCAGCCCCAGCATTTT.